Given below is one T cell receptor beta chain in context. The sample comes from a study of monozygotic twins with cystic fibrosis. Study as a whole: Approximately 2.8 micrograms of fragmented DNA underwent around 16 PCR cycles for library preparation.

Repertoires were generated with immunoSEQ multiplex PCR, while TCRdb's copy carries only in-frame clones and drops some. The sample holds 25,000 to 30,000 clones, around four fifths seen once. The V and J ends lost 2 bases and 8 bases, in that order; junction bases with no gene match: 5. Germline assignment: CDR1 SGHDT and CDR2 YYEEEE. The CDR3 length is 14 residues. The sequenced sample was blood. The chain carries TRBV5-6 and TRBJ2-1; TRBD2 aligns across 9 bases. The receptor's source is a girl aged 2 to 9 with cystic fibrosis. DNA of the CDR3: TGTGCCAGCAGCTTCCTTGGGACTAGCTATGAGCAGTTCTTC. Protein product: CASSFLGTSYEQFF. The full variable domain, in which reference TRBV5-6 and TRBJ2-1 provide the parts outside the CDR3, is DAGVTQSPTHLIKTRGQQVTLRCSPKSGHDTVSWYQQALGQGPQFIFQYYEEEERQRGNFPDRFSGHQFPNYSSELNVNALLLGDSALYLCASSFLGTSYEQFFGPGTRLTVL.